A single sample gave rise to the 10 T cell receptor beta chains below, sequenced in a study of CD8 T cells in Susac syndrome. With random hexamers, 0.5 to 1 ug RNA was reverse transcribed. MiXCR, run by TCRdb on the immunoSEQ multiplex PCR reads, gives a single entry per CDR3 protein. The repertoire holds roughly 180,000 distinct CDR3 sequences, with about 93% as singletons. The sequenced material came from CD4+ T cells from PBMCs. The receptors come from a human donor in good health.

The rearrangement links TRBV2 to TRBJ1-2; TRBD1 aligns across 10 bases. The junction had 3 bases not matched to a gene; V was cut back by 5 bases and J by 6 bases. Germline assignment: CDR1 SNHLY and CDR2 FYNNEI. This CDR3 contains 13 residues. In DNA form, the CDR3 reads TGTGCCAGCAGTTTCGGGACAGGGGATGGCTACACCTTC. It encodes CASSFGTGDGYTF.

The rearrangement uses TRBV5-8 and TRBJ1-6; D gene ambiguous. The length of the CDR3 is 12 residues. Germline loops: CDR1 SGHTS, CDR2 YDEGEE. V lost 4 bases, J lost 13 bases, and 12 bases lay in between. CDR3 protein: CASSQGLMPLHF. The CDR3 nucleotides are TGTGCCAGCAGCCAAGGGCTAATGCCCCTCCACTTT.

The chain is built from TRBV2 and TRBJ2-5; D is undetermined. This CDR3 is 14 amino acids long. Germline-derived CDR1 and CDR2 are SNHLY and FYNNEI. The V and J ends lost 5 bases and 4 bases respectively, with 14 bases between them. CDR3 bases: TGTGCCAGCAGTCGCCGATCAGGCGGAGAGACCCAGTACTTC. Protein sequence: CASSRRSGGETQYF.

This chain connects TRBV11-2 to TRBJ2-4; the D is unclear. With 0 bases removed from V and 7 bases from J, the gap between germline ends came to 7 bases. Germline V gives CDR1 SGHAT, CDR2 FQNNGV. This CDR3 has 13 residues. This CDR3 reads CASSLEVGNIQYF. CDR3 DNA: TGTGCCAGCAGCTTAGAGGTGGGGAACATTCAGTACTTC. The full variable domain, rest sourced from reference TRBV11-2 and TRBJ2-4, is EAGVAQSPRYKIIEKRQSVAFWCNPISGHATLYWYQQILGQGPKLLIQFQNNGVVDDSQLPKDRFSAERLKGVDSTLKIQPAKLEDSAVYLCASSLEVGNIQYFGAGTRLSVL.

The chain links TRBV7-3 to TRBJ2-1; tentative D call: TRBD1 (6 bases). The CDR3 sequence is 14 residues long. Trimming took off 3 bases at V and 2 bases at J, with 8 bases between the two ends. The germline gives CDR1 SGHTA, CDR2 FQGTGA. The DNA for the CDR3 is TGTGCCAGCAGCTTGGGACATACCTACAATGAGCAGTTCTTC. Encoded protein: CASSLGHTYNEQFF.

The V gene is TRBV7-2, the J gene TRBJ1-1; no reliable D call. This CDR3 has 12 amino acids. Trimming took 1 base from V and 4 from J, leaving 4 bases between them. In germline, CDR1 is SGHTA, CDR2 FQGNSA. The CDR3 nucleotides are TGTGCCAGCAGCTTAGTGAGCACTGAAGCTTTCTTT. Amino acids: CASSLVSTEAFF.

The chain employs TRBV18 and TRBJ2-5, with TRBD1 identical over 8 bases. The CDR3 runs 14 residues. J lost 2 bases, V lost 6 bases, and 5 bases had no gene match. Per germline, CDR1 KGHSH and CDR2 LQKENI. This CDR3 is CASSLDRVQETQYF. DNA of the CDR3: TGTGCCAGCTCCCTGGACAGGGTACAAGAGACCCAGTACTTC.

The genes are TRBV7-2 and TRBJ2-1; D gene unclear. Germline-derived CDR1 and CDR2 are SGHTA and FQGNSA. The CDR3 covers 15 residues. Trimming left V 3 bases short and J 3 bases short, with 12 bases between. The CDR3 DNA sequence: TGTGCCAGCAGCTTGAACGCCGTGGTCTACAATGAGCAGTTCTTC. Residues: CASSLNAVVYNEQFF.

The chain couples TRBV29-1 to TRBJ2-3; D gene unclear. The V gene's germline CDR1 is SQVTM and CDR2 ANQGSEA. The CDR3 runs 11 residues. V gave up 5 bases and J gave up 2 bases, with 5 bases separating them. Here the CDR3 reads CSVTFTDTQYF. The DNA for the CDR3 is TGCAGCGTTACCTTCACAGATACGCAGTATTTT.

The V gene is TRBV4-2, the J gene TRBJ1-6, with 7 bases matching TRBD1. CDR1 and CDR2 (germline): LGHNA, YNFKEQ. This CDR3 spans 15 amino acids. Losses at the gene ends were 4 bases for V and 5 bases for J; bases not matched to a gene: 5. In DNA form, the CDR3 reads TGTGCCAGCAGCCCTAGGGACAGAGATAATTCACCCCTCCACTTT. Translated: CASSPRDRDNSPLHF.